What follows are 15 T cell receptor beta chains derived from one specimen sequenced in a study of T cells after yellow fever vaccination (dated by TCRdb to the late 2010s). Sample treatment or condition, as interpreted from the label and publication: live attenuated yellow fever vaccine strain. Receptors were amplified or captured by 5' RACE. For sequencing, an Illumina NovaSeq 6000 was employed. TCRdb reanalyzed the raw reads on its own, using fastp at Q25 for trimming and MiXCR for clone calling, and kept in-frame beta chains. Under each unique CDR3 protein, matching rows form one entry showing the most common genes and DNA. The table for this sample lists a few hundred thousand distinct CDR3 sequences; approximately 3.9% of them were counted only once. Together, the top ten hold roughly 24% of the sample. The sequences come from PBMCs, collected 5 days after the yellow fever booster vaccination. These receptors originate from a man aged 18 to 29 who received the YFV17D yellow fever vaccine.

The genes are TRBV28 and TRBJ2-5, with a tentative D call TRBD2 (5 bases). Germline V CDR1 and CDR2: MDHEN, SYDVKM. V lost 4 bases and J lost 2, with 14 bases in between. The CDR3 consists of 15 residues. As DNA, the CDR3 is TGTGCCAGCAGTTCCTCGACTCCGGGGCAAGAGACCCAGTACTTC. Translating gives CASSSSTPGQETQYF.

This clonotype was observed at least ten times. The chain combines TRBV6-2 or TRBV6-3 with TRBJ2-5; D is unresolved. V was clipped by 1 base and J by 5 bases, with 8 bases between them. Per the germline V gene, CDR1 is MNHEY and CDR2 is SVGEGT. The CDR3 loop spans 13 amino acids. CDR3 sequence reads: CASSYLVGETQYF. In DNA form, the CDR3 reads TGTGCCAGCAGTTACTTGGTTGGGGAGACCCAGTACTTC.

This rearrangement joins TRBV7-6 to TRBJ2-5; D tentatively fits TRBD1 or TRBD2 (6 bases each). Germline V CDR1 and CDR2: SGHVS, FNYEAQ. Between the trimmed V and J ends, which lost 5 bases and 4 bases, there was a span of 11 bases. CDR3 size: 13 residues. Written as DNA, the CDR3 is TGTGCCAGCAGCGGAAGGGGGGCAGAGACCCAGTACTTC. Its protein is CASSGRGAETQYF. Supplemented by reference TRBV7-6 and TRBJ2-5, the full variable domain reads GAGVSQSPRYKVTKRGQDVALRCDPISGHVSLYWYRQALGQGPEFLTYFNYEAQQDKSGLPNDRFSAERPEGSISTLTIQRTEQRDSAMYRCASSGRGAETQYFGPGTRLLVL.

This clonotype was recorded at least ten times. The gene calls are TRBV6-2 or TRBV6-3 and TRBJ2-7; D gene unclear. This CDR3 has 15 residues. The germline V and J ends were trimmed by 2 bases and 3 bases, with 14 bases remaining between them. Germline CDR1 reads MNHEY; CDR2 reads SVGEGT. CDR3 coding DNA: TGTGCCAGCAGTTACGGTTCTCGACTGGGCTACGAGCAGTACGTC. Its protein is CASSYGSRLGYEQYV.

This clonotype has only a few counts. This chain uses TRBV7-9 with TRBJ2-5, with 8 bases aligning to TRBD1. There are 14 residues in the CDR3. CDR1 SEHNR and CDR2 FQNEAQ come from the germline V gene (reference sequence). J lost 1 base, V lost 6 bases, and 4 bases had no gene match. Here the CDR3 DNA reads TGTGCCAGCAGGACAGGGGCCGTCCAAGAGACCCAGTACTTC. Amino acid sequence: CASRTGAVQETQYF.

The rearrangement joins TRBV5-1 to TRBJ1-1; D unresolved. Germline-derived CDR1 and CDR2 are SGHRS and YFSETQ. This CDR3 has 13 residues. V lost 0 bases, J lost 4 bases, and 7 bases lay in between. CDR3 in amino acids: CASSLVLGTEAFF. The CDR3 DNA sequence: TGCGCCAGCAGCTTGGTCTTGGGCACTGAAGCTTTCTTT. The full variable domain, rest sourced from reference TRBV5-1 and TRBJ1-1, is KAGVTQTPRYLIKTRGQQVTLSCSPISGHRSVSWYQQTPGQGLQFLFEYFSETQRNKGNFPGRFSGRQFSNSRSEMNVSTLELGDSALYLCASSLVLGTEAFFGQGTRLTVV.

The chain combines TRBV5-5 with TRBJ2-3; TRBD1 aligns across 8 bases. Germline-derived CDR1 and CDR2 are SGHKS and YYEKEE (reference sequence). The V gene end was trimmed by 3 bases and the J gene end by 0 bases; junction bases not matched to a gene: 0. This CDR3 has 14 residues. DNA for the CDR3: TGTGCCAGCAGCTGGGACAGGAGCACAGATACGCAGTATTTT. Translated: CASSWDRSTDTQYF.

This clonotype was seen at least ten times. The rearrangement joins TRBV7-2 to TRBJ2-5, with 10 bases fitting TRBD2. V was pared by 3 bases and J by 5 bases, with 0 bases of the junction left unmatched. The CDR3 is made up of 13 amino acids. Germline V gene lookup returns CDR1 SGHTA and CDR2 FQGNSA. The CDR3: CASSLGLAETQYF. The CDR3 DNA sequence: TGTGCCAGCAGCTTGGGACTAGCGGAGACCCAGTACTTC.

This clonotype was detected many times. V gene TRBV7-8 combines with J gene TRBJ1-1; TRBD1 aligns across 9 bases. J gave up 7 bases and V 0 bases, and 6 bases lay outside the gene matches. The CDR3 is made up of 15 amino acids. From germline, CDR1 is SGHVS and CDR2 FQNEAQ. The CDR3 DNA reads as TGTGCCAGCAGCTTAGCCGCAACAGGGGGCAGTGAAGCTTTCTTT. It is translated as CASSLAATGGSEAFF.

This clonotype appeared a few times. CDR3 DNA: TGTGCCAGCAGCTTAGCTGTAACGGGATACGAGCAGTACGTC. It codes for CASSLAVTGYEQYV. This chain connects TRBV7-8 to TRBJ2-7, with a possible D match to TRBD2 (5 bases). The CDR3 spans 14 residues. Germline values: CDR1 SGHVS, CDR2 FQNEAQ. V lost 0 bases and J 4 bases, leaving 10 bases between the germline ends.

This chain's CDR3 is CASSPLDGSNQPQHF. CDR3 DNA sequence: TGTGCCAGCTCACCACTTGACGGGAGCAATCAGCCCCAGCATTTT. V is TRBV18 and J is TRBJ1-5; D not resolved. The V end was cut by 1 base, the J end by 1 base, with 8 bases between. The CDR3 extends over 15 amino acids. Per germline, CDR1 KGHSH and CDR2 LQKENI. Using reference TRBV18 and TRBJ1-5 for the parts outside the CDR3, the full variable domain is NAGVMQNPRHLVRRRGQEARLRCSPMKGHSHVYWYRQLPEEGLKFMVYLQKENIIDESGMPKERFSAEFPKEGPSILRIQQVVRGDSAAYFCASSPLDGSNQPQHFGDGTRLSIL.

The CDR3 spells CASSLGSFSTDTQYF. The CDR3 DNA follows: TGTGCCAGCAGCTTGGGATCATTCAGCACAGATACGCAGTATTTT. The chain has TRBV5-5 and TRBJ2-3; D is undetermined. Per germline, CDR1 SGHKS and CDR2 YYEKEE (reference sequence). Trimming pared 0 bases from V and 0 bases from J, leaving 8 bases between. The CDR3 length is 15 residues.

This clonotype was found a few times. A junction end diverges from the germline sequence, so it may reflect a read error. V and J are TRBV15 and TRBJ2-6; the D gene is possibly TRBD1 (5 bases). CDR3 size: 16 residues. CDR1 and CDR2 (germline): LNHNV, YYDKDF (reference sequence). This chain's CDR3 is CATSRVTRSGANLLTF. The CDR3 DNA sequence: TGTGCCACCAGCAGAGTAACCCGCTCTGGGGCCAACCTCCTGACTTTC. Full variable domain (missing parts from reference TRBV15 and TRBJ2-6): DAMVIQNPRYQVTQFGKPVTLSCSQTLNHNVMYWYQQKSSQAPKLLFHYYDKDFNNEADTPDNFQSRRPNTSFCFLDIRSPGLGDTAMYLCATSRVTRSGANLLTFGAGSRLTVL.

This clonotype was seen a handful of times. This rearrangement joins TRBV10-2 to TRBJ2-1; 8 bases align to TRBD2. V lost 8 bases, J lost 7 bases, and 7 bases stayed unmatched. This CDR3 has 13 amino acids. CDR1 and CDR2 (germline): WSHSY, SAAADI. The CDR3 coding sequence is TGCGCCAGCCTGGGCGGGGGGATAAATGAGCAGTTCTTC. It specifies CASLGGGINEQFF.

This clonotype was counted only a few times. The V and J genes are TRBV7-2 and TRBJ2-7; 13 bases are a match to TRBD2. J lost 4 bases, V lost 5 bases, and 5 bases had no gene match. Germline values: CDR1 SGHTA, CDR2 FQGNSA. This CDR3 is 15 amino acids long. CDR3 nucleotides: TGTGCCAGCAGCATCACTAGCGGGGGGGGTTACGAGCAGTACGTC. Translated: CASSITSGGGYEQYV.